A single sample gave rise to the 15 T cell receptor beta chains below, sequenced in a study of cytomegalovirus exposure and HLA in healthy donors. The PCR ran on 60 Vbeta and 13 Jbeta primers. Clones were read by immunoSEQ multiplex PCR, and TCRdb kept only the in-frame ones, dropping some. This sample carries nearly 110,000 clones, roughly 70% of them seen once, and the ten largest clones take approximately 2.8%. The material sequenced was PBMCs. These receptor sequences come from a male donor in good health and CMV-seropositive.

The chain links TRBV12-5 to TRBJ1-1; 7 nucleotides align to TRBD1. The J segment lost 6 bases and the V segment lost 1 base, leaving 11 bases of the junction unmatched. There are 16 residues in the CDR3. Germline V lookup: CDR1 LGHNT, CDR2 FRNRAP. The CDR3 is CASGLAQTGSSPEAFF. Here the CDR3 DNA reads TGTGCTAGTGGTTTGGCCCAGACAGGGTCCTCCCCTGAAGCTTTCTTT.

The chain uses TRBV13 and TRBJ2-7; 8 bases are a match to TRBD1. The CDR3 has 15 residues. The germline V gene encodes CDR1 PRHDT and CDR2 FYEKMQ (reference sequence). The V segment lost 5 bases and the J segment 3 bases; nucleotides outside the gene matches: 9. The CDR3 DNA sequence: TGTGCCAGCAGCCGACCGGGACAGGCCATCTACGAGCAGTACTTC. This gives the protein CASSRPGQAIYEQYF.

The V and J genes are TRBV6-5 and TRBJ1-5; 7 nucleotides agree with TRBD1. The CDR3 loop spans 15 amino acids. The V segment lost 5 bases and the J segment 2 bases; nucleotides outside the gene matches: 6. The germline gives CDR1 MNHEY, CDR2 SVGAGI. CDR3 nucleotide sequence: TGTGCCAGCAGTCGCAACAGGGGACGCAATCAGCCCCAGCATTTT. This gives the protein CASSRNRGRNQPQHF.

V gene TRBV4-1 combines with J gene TRBJ2-1; the match to TRBD2 covers 13 bases. The CDR3 has 18 residues. The V gene end was trimmed by 1 base and the J gene end by 3 bases; junction bases not matched to a gene: 6. CDR1 and CDR2 (germline): MGHRA, YSYEKL. In DNA form, the CDR3 reads TGCGCCAGCAGCCAAGGAGGGGGACTAGCGGGAATCTACAATGAGCAGTTCTTC. Residues: CASSQGGGLAGIYNEQFF.

The chain is built from TRBV2 and TRBJ2-3, with 7 bases identical to TRBD2. Germline values: CDR1 SNHLY, CDR2 FYNNEI. Trimming removed 8 bases from V and 6 bases from J; junction bases left unmatched: 5. The CDR3 loop spans 12 amino acids. The CDR3 sequence: CASGTIDDTQYF. The CDR3 nucleotides read TGTGCCAGCGGGACTATCGATGATACGCAGTATTTT.

This chain uses TRBV5-6 with TRBJ2-1, with 7 positions matching TRBD2. From germline, CDR1 is SGHDT and CDR2 YYEEEE. With 0 bases clipped from V and 4 bases from J, the junction kept 4 bases outside the gene matches. The length of the CDR3 is 15 residues. The CDR3 nucleotides read TGTGCCAGCAGCTTGGGGACTAGTCGTTACAATGAGCAGTTCTTC. It encodes CASSLGTSRYNEQFF.

The V gene is TRBV28, the J gene TRBJ2-7, with TRBD2 matching 8 bases. Looked up from germline, CDR1 is MDHEN and CDR2 is SYDVKM. V gave up 3 bases and J gave up 2 bases; unmatched junction bases: 6. The CDR3 sequence is 15 residues long. This CDR3 reads CASSFSSGYTYEQYF. The CDR3 DNA sequence: TGTGCCAGCAGTTTTTCTAGCGGGTATACCTACGAGCAGTACTTC.

The genes are TRBV19 and TRBJ2-3, with 11 bases fitting TRBD2. The J segment lost 4 bases and the V segment lost 6 bases, leaving 6 bases of the junction unmatched. The CDR3 is 15 amino acids. Germline V gene data show CDR1 as LNHDA and CDR2 as SQIVND (reference sequence). CDR3: CASRDSGGAPDTQYF. The CDR3, as DNA: TGTGCCAGTAGAGATAGCGGGGGGGCCCCAGATACGCAGTATTTT.

This clone has just one count. This chain links TRBV6-1 with TRBJ1-5; 10 positions agree with TRBD1. The trim removed 6 bases at V and 4 bases at J, leaving 6 bases unmatched. This CDR3 has 15 amino acids. The germline V gene encodes CDR1 MNHNS and CDR2 SASEGT. CDR3 DNA sequence: TGTGCCAGCAGCCGGGACAGGGGACAAAATCAGCCCCAGCATTTT. This translates into CASSRDRGQNQPQHF.

This sequence joins TRBV28 and TRBJ1-2; the D gene is possibly TRBD1 (6 bases). Per germline, CDR1 MDHEN and CDR2 SYDVKM. CDR3 length equals 13 residues. The V end was cut by 6 bases, the J end by 7 bases, with 15 bases between. The CDR3 region is CASSGRGRVGYTF. In nucleotides, the CDR3 is TGTGCCAGCAGCGGGCGGGGGCGGGTTGGCTACACCTTC.

The chain is built from TRBV11-2 and TRBJ2-2; possible D gene TRBD2, 7 bases. The CDR3 runs 16 residues. Trimming shortened V by 1 base and J by 2 bases, and 11 bases separated the two germline ends. Germline CDR1 SGHAT, CDR2 FQNNGV. CDR3 region: CASSLVGGLNTGELFF. CDR3 nucleotides: TGTGCCAGCAGCTTAGTAGGGGGACTAAACACCGGGGAGCTGTTTTTT. Based on the CDR3 plus reference TRBV11-2 and TRBJ2-2, the full variable domain is EAGVAQSPRYKIIEKRQSVAFWCNPISGHATLYWYQQILGQGPKLLIQFQNNGVVDDSQLPKDRFSAERLKGVDSTLKIQPAKLEDSAVYLCASSLVGGLNTGELFFGEGSRLTVL.

The chain recombines TRBV30 with TRBJ2-3, with TRBD2 identical over 8 bases. Trimming cost V 0 bases and J 6 bases; bases outside gene matches: 5. Germline-derived CDR1 and CDR2 are GTSNPN and SVGIG (reference sequence). This CDR3 is built from 14 residues. CDR3 in amino acids: CAWSVKLADDTQYF. The CDR3 nucleotides read TGTGCCTGGAGTGTAAAACTAGCGGACGATACGCAGTATTTT.

This sequence joins TRBV2 and TRBJ1-5; D might be TRBD1 (6 bases). The CDR3 is 17 amino acids. V shed 5 bases and J shed 5 bases, with 22 bases lying between them. Germline V gene lookup returns CDR1 SNHLY and CDR2 FYNNEI. The CDR3 sequence is CASSLFHGTYNYQPQHF. CDR3 DNA: TGTGCCAGCAGTTTGTTTCACGGGACATATAATTATCAGCCCCAGCATTTT.

The genes are TRBV27 and TRBJ1-5; maybe TRBD1 (6 bases). The CDR3 contains 17 residues. The germline V gene encodes CDR1 MNHEY and CDR2 SMNVEV (reference sequence). Trimming left V 3 bases short and J 5 bases short, with 20 bases between. As DNA, the CDR3 is TGTGCCAGCAGTTTTCGGTTTACAGGGAGTAAGGATCAGCCCCAGCATTTT. Translating it yields CASSFRFTGSKDQPQHF.

The chain employs TRBV28 and TRBJ2-7, with 13 positions matching TRBD2. CDR1 is MDHEN, CDR2 SYDVKM, per germline. After removal of 6 bases from V and 0 bases from J, the junction contained 2 bases not matched to a gene. This CDR3 comprises 15 residues. The CDR3 DNA is TGTGCCAGCAGGGGGACTAGCGGGGACTCCTACGAGCAGTACTTC. Encoded protein: CASRGTSGDSYEQYF.